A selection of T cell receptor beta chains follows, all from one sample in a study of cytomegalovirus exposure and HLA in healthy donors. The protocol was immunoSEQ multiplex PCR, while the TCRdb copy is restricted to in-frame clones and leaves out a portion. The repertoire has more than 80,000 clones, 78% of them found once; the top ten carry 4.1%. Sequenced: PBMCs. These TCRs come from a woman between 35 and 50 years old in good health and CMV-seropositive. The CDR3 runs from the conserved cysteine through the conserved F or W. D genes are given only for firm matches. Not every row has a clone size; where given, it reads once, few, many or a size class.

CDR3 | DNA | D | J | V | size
CSSSYTGTSGRWTYEQYF | TGTTCCAGCAGCTATACCGGGACTAGCGGGAGGTGGACCTACGAGCAGTACTTC | TRBD2 | TRBJ2-7 | TRBV7-9 | NA
CASSYSLAEGLYEQYF | TGTGCCAGCAGTTACTCGCTAGCGGAGGGCTTATACGAGCAGTACTTC | TRBD2 | TRBJ2-7 | TRBV6-5 | NA
CASSPGGMTGNTIYF | TGTGCCAGCTCACCAGGCGGAATGACTGGAAACACCATATATTTT | NA | TRBJ1-3 | TRBV18 | once
CASSTGESAKNIQYF | TGTGCCAGCAGTACAGGGGAGTCAGCCAAAAACATTCAGTACTTC | TRBD1 | TRBJ2-4 | TRBV9 | NA
CASSAGLTGGLTGELFF | TGCGCCAGCAGCGCGGGGTTGACAGGGGGCCTCACCGGGGAGCTGTTTTTT | TRBD1 | TRBJ2-2 | TRBV5-1 | NA
CASSEGASVSYEQYF | TGTGCCAGCAGTGAAGGAGCTAGCGTCTCCTACGAGCAGTACTTC | NA | TRBJ2-7 | TRBV2 | NA
CASTPGRPGSYQETQYF | TGCGCCAGCACCCCTGGGAGGCCAGGATCGTACCAAGAGACCCAGTACTTC | NA | TRBJ2-5 | TRBV5-1 | NA
CASSLDPSRGNTIYF | TGCGCCAGCAGCTTAGACCCTAGTCGTGGAAACACCATATATTTT | NA | TRBJ1-3 | TRBV5-1 | NA
CASSLGWAGEGYNEQFF | TGTGCCAGCAGCTTAGGGTGGGCGGGAGAAGGATACAATGAGCAGTTCTTC | TRBD2 | TRBJ2-1 | TRBV11-2 | NA
CASSLTGTTNEKLFF | TGTGCCAGCAGCCTTACAGGAACAACTAATGAAAAACTGTTTTTT | NA | TRBJ1-4 | TRBV11-3 | few
CASSFPHGTSTEQYF | TGTGCCAGCAGTTTCCCCCACGGGACTAGCACCGAGCAGTACTTC | TRBD2 | TRBJ2-7 | TRBV28 | NA
CASSVVLAGGTGELFF | TGTGCCAGCAGCGTAGTACTAGCGGGAGGCACCGGGGAGCTGTTTTTT | TRBD2 | TRBJ2-2 | TRBV9 | NA
CATSREDITGLEAFF | TGTGCCACCAGCAGAGAAGATATTACAGGGCTTGAAGCTTTCTTT | NA | TRBJ1-1 | TRBV15 | few
CASSLNRAEAFF | TGTGCCAGCAGCTTAAACCGGGCTGAAGCTTTCTTT | NA | TRBJ1-1 | TRBV7-9 | few
CASRSTEEMNTEAFF | TGTGCCAGCAGGTCGACAGAGGAAATGAACACTGAAGCTTTCTTT | NA | TRBJ1-1 | TRBV6-5 | NA
CASSAGQRSQETQYF | TGTGCCAGTAGCGCCGGACAGAGATCCCAAGAGACCCAGTACTTC | NA | TRBJ2-5 | TRBV19 | NA
CASIGQGADTQYF | TGCGCCAGCATCGGGCAGGGGGCAGATACGCAGTATTTT | TRBD1 | TRBJ2-3 | TRBV5-1 | NA
CSVLTDSHGSEQFF | TGCAGCGTTCTGACAGACAGCCATGGAAGTGAGCAGTTCTTC | NA | TRBJ2-1 | TRBV29-1 | NA
CASSLGPGGEAFF | TGCGCCAGCAGCCTTGGTCCGGGGGGTGAAGCTTTCTTT | NA | TRBJ1-1 | TRBV5-1 | NA
CASSEYGLAGYNEQFF | TGTGCCAGCAGTGAATATGGACTAGCGGGGTACAATGAGCAGTTCTTC | TRBD2 | TRBJ2-1 | TRBV25-1 | NA
CASNQRFREGTNEQFF | TGTGCCAGCAACCAGCGTTTTCGGGAGGGCACCAATGAGCAGTTCTTC | TRBD2 | TRBJ2-1 | TRBV7-9 | NA
CASRDINSGNTIYF | TGTGCCAGCAGGGACATCAACTCTGGAAACACCATATATTTT | NA | TRBJ1-3 | TRBV6-5 | NA
CASSSSTSGSYNEQFF | TGTGCCAGCAGCTCTTCCACTAGCGGGTCCTACAATGAGCAGTTCTTC | TRBD2 | TRBJ2-1 | TRBV7-6 | few
CASSLGQGLGEAFF | TGCGCCAGCAGCTTGGGACAGGGTTTGGGTGAAGCTTTCTTT | TRBD1 | TRBJ1-1 | TRBV5-1 | NA
CASSPRTSGATDTQYF | TGTGCCAGCAGCCCCCGGACTAGCGGAGCCACAGATACGCAGTATTTT | TRBD2 | TRBJ2-3 | TRBV9 | NA
CASSLAASTNEQFF | TGTGCCAGCAGCCTAGCGGCTTCCACCAATGAGCAGTTCTTC | TRBD2 | TRBJ2-1 | TRBV7-9 | NA
CAISELALTDTQYF | TGTGCCATCAGTGAACTAGCCCTAACAGATACGCAGTATTTT | NA | TRBJ2-3 | TRBV10-3 | NA
CSASGTGSAEQYF | TGCAGCGCCTCCGGGACAGGGTCCGCCGAGCAGTACTTC | TRBD1 | TRBJ2-7 | TRBV29-1 | NA
CASSIAVRRDYGYTF | TGTGCCAGTAGTATAGCTGTCCGGAGGGATTATGGCTACACCTTC | NA | TRBJ1-2 | TRBV19 | NA
CASSPGTSRIPYEQYF | TGTGCCAGCAGCCCCGGGACTAGTCGAATCCCCTACGAGCAGTACTTC | TRBD2 | TRBJ2-7 | TRBV5-4 | once
CASAEGAQPQHF | TGCGCCAGCGCAGAGGGGGCGCAGCCCCAGCATTTT | TRBD1 | TRBJ1-5 | TRBV10-2 | NA
CASSPTGPAGANVLTF | TGCGCCAGCAGTCCGACAGGGCCCGCTGGGGCCAACGTCCTGACTTTC | TRBD1 | TRBJ2-6 | TRBV5-1 | NA
CASSSQGDYGYTF | TGTGCCAGTAGTTCTCAGGGGGATTATGGCTACACCTTC | TRBD1 | TRBJ1-2 | TRBV19 | NA
CASKLAGGPPGELFF | TGCGCCAGTAAATTAGCGGGAGGGCCCCCCGGGGAGCTGTTTTTT | TRBD2 | TRBJ2-2 | TRBV4-1 | NA
CASSPRQGPGETQYF | TGTGCCAGCAGTCCCCGACAGGGGCCAGGCGAGACCCAGTACTTC | TRBD1 | TRBJ2-5 | TRBV2 | NA
CASRPRRGTNTEAFF | TGCGCCAGCAGACCCCGAAGGGGAACCAACACTGAAGCTTTCTTT | NA | TRBJ1-1 | TRBV5-1 | NA
CASSLRQGNEKLFF | TGCGCCAGCAGCCTCCGACAGGGAAATGAAAAACTGTTTTTT | TRBD1 | TRBJ1-4 | TRBV5-1 | NA
CASSYSGSTGNIQYF | TGTGCCAGCAGTTACTCCGGCTCCACGGGAAACATTCAGTACTTC | NA | TRBJ2-4 | TRBV6-6 | NA
CASTTAYSNQPQHF | TGTGCCAGCACAACAGCTTATAGCAATCAGCCCCAGCATTTT | NA | TRBJ1-5 | TRBV6-6 | NA
CASNRPGQNYGYTF | TGTGCCAGCAACCGCCCGGGACAGAACTATGGCTACACCTTC | TRBD1 | TRBJ1-2 | TRBV5-5 | NA
CASSLPGAYEQFF | TGTGCCAGCAGCTTACCAGGGGCATATGAGCAGTTCTTC | NA | TRBJ2-1 | TRBV5-6 | NA
CASSSATGAPSDHEQFF | TGCGCCAGCAGTAGCGCCACAGGGGCCCCTAGCGATCATGAGCAGTTCTTC | NA | TRBJ2-1 | TRBV10-2 | NA
CASSLRDREQYF | TGTGCCAGCAGCCTCCGGGATCGAGAGCAGTACTTC | NA | TRBJ2-7 | TRBV7-9 | NA
CASVIAGGSTDTQYF | TGTGCCAGCGTAATAGCGGGAGGGAGCACAGATACGCAGTATTTT | TRBD2 | TRBJ2-3 | TRBV6-1 | NA
CASSPLRTSGSGNEQYF | TGCGCCAGCAGCCCCTTAAGAACTAGCGGGAGTGGGAACGAGCAGTACTTC | TRBD2 | TRBJ2-7 | TRBV4-1 | NA
CASGPGDRGGAGANVLTF | TGTGCTAGTGGACCCGGGGACAGGGGGGGAGCTGGGGCCAACGTCCTGACTTTC | TRBD1 | TRBJ2-6 | TRBV12-5 | NA
CASSPDRGNEQYF | TGTGCCAGCAGCCCGGACAGGGGGAACGAGCAGTACTTC | TRBD1 | TRBJ2-7 | TRBV7-8 | NA
CAISESRAGGNTIYF | TGTGCCATCAGTGAGTCGAGGGCAGGAGGAAACACCATATATTTT | NA | TRBJ1-3 | TRBV10-3 | NA
CASSSHLSGGTDTQYF | TGTGCCAGCAGCTCCCACCTTTCGGGAGGCACAGATACGCAGTATTTT | NA | TRBJ2-3 | TRBV11-3 | few
CASSRDSLYNEQFF | TGTGCTTCTAGCCGGGACAGCCTATACAATGAGCAGTTCTTC | TRBD1 | TRBJ2-1 | TRBV9 | NA